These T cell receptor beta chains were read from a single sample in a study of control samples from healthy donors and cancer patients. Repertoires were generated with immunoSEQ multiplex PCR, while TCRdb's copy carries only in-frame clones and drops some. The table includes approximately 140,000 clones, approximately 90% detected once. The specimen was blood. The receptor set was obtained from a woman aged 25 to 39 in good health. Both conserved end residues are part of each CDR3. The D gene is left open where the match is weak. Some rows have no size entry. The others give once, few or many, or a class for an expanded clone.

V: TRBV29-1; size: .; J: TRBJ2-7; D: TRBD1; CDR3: CSVESDRDGESYEQYF; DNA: TGCAGCGTTGAGAGTGACAGGGATGGAGAGTCCTACGAGCAGTACTTC
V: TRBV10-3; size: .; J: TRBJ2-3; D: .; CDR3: CAINDGAKTDTQYF; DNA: TGTGCCATCAACGACGGGGCGAAGACAGATACGCAGTATTTT
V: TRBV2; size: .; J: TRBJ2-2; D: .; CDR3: CASLHNTGELFF; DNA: TGTGCCAGCCTCCACAACACCGGGGAGCTGTTTTTT
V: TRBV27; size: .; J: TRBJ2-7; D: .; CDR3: CASSQTYRLLGEINYEQYF; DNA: TGTGCCAGCAGTCAAACATACCGCCTACTAGGAGAGATAAACTACGAGCAGTACTTC
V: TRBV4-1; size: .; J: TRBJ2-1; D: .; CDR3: CASSQVAGAREQFF; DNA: TGCGCCAGCAGCCAAGTGGCAGGGGCAAGAGAGCAGTTCTTC
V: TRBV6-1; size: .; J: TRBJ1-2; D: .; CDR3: CASSEALGTGYTF; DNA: TGTGCCAGCAGTGAAGCGTTGGGGACCGGCTACACCTTC
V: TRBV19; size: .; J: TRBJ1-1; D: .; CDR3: CASSTPPATEAFF; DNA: TGTGCCAGTAGTACCCCTCCAGCCACTGAAGCTTTCTTT
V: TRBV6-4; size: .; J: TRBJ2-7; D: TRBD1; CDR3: CASSDGTGNSYEQYF; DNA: TGTGCCAGCAGTGACGGGACAGGGAACTCCTACGAGCAGTACTTC
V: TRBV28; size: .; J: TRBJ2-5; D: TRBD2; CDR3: CASSGAPGTSGTQETQYF; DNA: TGTGCCAGCAGCGGGGCCCCCGGGACTAGCGGGACTCAAGAGACCCAGTACTTC
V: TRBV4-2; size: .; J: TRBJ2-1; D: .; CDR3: CASRGTGNEQFF; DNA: TGTGCCAGCAGGGGGACGGGCAATGAGCAGTTCTTC
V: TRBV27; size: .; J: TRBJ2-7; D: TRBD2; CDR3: CASGPTSGEDSYEQYF; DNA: TGTGCCAGCGGCCCGACTAGCGGGGAAGACTCCTACGAGCAGTACTTC
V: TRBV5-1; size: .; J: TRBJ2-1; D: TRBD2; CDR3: CASSSGLAASSYNEQFF; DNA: TGCGCCAGCAGCTCTGGACTAGCGGCGAGCTCCTACAATGAGCAGTTCTTC
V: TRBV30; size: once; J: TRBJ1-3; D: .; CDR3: CAWSVRGSGNTIYF; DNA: TGTGCCTGGAGTGTACGAGGGTCTGGAAACACCATATATTTT
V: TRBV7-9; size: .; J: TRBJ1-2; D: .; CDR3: CASSPASVGGYTF; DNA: TGTGCCAGCAGCCCTGCCTCTGTTGGTGGCTACACCTTC
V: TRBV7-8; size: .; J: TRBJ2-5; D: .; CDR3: CASSLPGPETQYF; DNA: TGTGCCAGCAGCTTGCCAGGCCCCGAGACCCAGTACTTC
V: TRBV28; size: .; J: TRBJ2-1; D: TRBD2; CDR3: CASRLLAGAYNEQFF; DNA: TGTGCCAGCAGGTTACTAGCGGGGGCCTACAATGAGCAGTTCTTC
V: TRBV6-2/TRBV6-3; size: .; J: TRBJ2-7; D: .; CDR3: CASSSGGRETEQYF; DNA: TGTGCCAGCAGTTCCGGGGGCAGGGAAACCGAGCAGTACTTC
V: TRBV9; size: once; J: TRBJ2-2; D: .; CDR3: CASSPAPGELFF; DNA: TGTGCCAGCAGCCCGGCCCCGGGGGAGCTGTTTTTT
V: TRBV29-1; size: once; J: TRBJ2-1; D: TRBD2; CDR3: CSVVLTSGTQFF; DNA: TGCAGCGTTGTTCTTACTAGCGGCACACAGTTCTTC
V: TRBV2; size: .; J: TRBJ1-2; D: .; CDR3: CASSASNYGYTF; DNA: TGTGCCAGCAGTGCTTCCAACTATGGCTACACCTTC
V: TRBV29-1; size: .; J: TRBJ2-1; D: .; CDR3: CSVGQGRSNEQFF; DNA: TGCAGCGTTGGGCAGGGGAGATCGAATGAGCAGTTCTTC
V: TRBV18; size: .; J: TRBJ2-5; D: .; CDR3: CASSNPPSGAKTQYF; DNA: TGTGCCAGCTCTAACCCCCCTTCGGGGGCAAAGACCCAGTACTTC
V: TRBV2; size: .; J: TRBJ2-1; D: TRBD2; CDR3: CASTGTSNASDEQFF; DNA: TGTGCCAGCACGGGGACTAGCAATGCTTCCGATGAGCAGTTCTTC
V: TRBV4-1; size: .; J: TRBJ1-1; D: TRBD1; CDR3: CASSHTGGMNTEAFF; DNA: TGCGCCAGCAGCCATACAGGGGGCATGAACACTGAAGCTTTCTTT
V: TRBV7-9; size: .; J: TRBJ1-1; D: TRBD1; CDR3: CASSPLTGGTEAFF; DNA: TGTGCCAGCAGCCCCTTGACAGGGGGCACTGAAGCTTTCTTT
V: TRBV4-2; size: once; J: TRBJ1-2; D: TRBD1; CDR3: CASSPVGQGHWGYTF; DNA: TGTGCCAGCAGCCCGGTCGGACAGGGCCATTGGGGCTACACCTTC
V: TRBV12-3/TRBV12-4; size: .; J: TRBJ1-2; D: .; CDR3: CASSFSYGYTF; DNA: TGTGCCAGCAGTTTTTCCTATGGCTACACCTTC
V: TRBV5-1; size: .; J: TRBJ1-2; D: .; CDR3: CASSLGVNYGYTF; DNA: TGCGCCAGCAGCTTGGGGGTAAACTATGGCTACACCTTC
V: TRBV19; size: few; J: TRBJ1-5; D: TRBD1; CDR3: CASSTGGGNQPQHF; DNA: TGTGCCAGTAGTACAGGGGGAGGCAATCAGCCCCAGCATTTT
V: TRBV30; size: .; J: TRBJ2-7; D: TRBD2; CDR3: CAWSVGLAAYEQYF; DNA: TGTGCCTGGAGTGTAGGCCTAGCGGCATACGAGCAGTACTTC
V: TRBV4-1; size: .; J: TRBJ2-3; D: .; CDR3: CASSHPDGETDTQYF; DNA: TGCGCCAGCAGCCACCCCGACGGGGAAACAGATACGCAGTATTTT
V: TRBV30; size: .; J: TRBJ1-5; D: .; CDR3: CAWSVGHSNQPQHF; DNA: TGTGCCTGGAGTGTAGGACACTCAAATCAGCCCCAGCATTTT
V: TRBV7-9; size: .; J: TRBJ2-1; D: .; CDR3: CASSLDSGGITGEQFF; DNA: TGTGCCAGCAGCCTAGATAGCGGCGGGATTACGGGTGAGCAGTTCTTC
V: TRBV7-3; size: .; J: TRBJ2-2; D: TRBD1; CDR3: CASSANQGANTGELFF; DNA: TGTGCCAGCAGCGCAAACCAGGGGGCGAACACCGGGGAGCTGTTTTTT
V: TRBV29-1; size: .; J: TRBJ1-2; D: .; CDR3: CSVEPGAYGYTF; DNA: TGCAGCGTTGAGCCCGGGGCGTATGGCTACACCTTC
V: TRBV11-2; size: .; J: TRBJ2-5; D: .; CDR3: CASSLVFQPQETQYF; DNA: TGTGCCAGCAGCTTAGTGTTTCAGCCACAAGAGACCCAGTACTTC
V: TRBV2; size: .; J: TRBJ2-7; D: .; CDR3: CASRFSLAVMAYEQYF; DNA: TGTGCCAGCAGATTCTCCTTAGCGGTGATGGCCTACGAGCAGTACTTC
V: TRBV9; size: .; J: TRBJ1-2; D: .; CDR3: CASSRPGIGYGYTF; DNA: TGTGCCAGCAGCCGACCCGGGATAGGCTATGGCTACACCTTC
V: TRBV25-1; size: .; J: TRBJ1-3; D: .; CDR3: CASSDNTSGNTIYF; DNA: TGTGCCAGCAGTGATAACACCTCTGGAAACACCATATATTTT
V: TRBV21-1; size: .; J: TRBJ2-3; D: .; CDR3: CASSKGRGTRATDTQYF; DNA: TGTGCCAGCAGCAAGGGGCGGGGGACCAGAGCCACAGATACGCAGTATTTT
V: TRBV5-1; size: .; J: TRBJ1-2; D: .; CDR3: CASSSGDNNYGYTF; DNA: TGCGCCAGCAGCTCGGGGGACAATAACTATGGCTACACCTTC
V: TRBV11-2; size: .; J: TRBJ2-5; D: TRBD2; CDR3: CASSSLREGQGETQYF; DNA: TGTGCCAGCAGCTCCTTACGGGAGGGCCAGGGGGAGACCCAGTACTTC